The entry below gives a single T cell receptor beta chain sequence along with its context. These data come from a study of blood T cell repertoires in COVID-19. The CDR3 extends over 14 amino acids. The ends were cut back, 3 bases at V and 0 bases at J, with 8 bases in the middle. Germline loops: CDR1 MDHEN, CDR2 SYDVKM. Produced via immunoSEQ multiplex PCR; TCRdb's table is partial and in-frame only. The repertoire includes around 140,000 clones, over 80% of them detected once, and approximately 6.1% sits in the top ten. The V gene is TRBV28, the J gene TRBJ1-1, with D uncertain. The sequence came from a man older than 75 with acute or convalescent COVID-19. The sequencing sample was made of peripheral blood. Here the CDR3 DNA reads TGTGCCAGCAGTTTTGCCGGGGTGAACACTGAAGCTTTCTTT. This sequence encodes CASSFAGVNTEAFF.